These T cell receptor beta chains were read from a single sample in a study of blood T cells in healthy people across ages. A single record per CDR3 protein comes from TCRdb applying MiXCR to the 5' RACE reads. The sample includes roughly 1,300,000 distinct CDR3 sequences, roughly 64% of them seen just once. The sample was blood. The source of these receptors is a man between 18 and 29 years old in good health. CDR3s include the opening cysteine and the closing phenylalanine or tryptophan. The D gene is left open where the match is weak. Size values are once, few and many counts, or a class for expanded clones, and some rows have none.

V,J,D,size,DNA,CDR3
TRBV20-1,TRBJ2-1,NA,NA,NA,CSAREVATGARNEQFF
TRBV4-2,TRBJ2-7,TRBD2,few,TGTGCCAGCAGCCAAGAAGGAGGGCCTAGCGGGGGGTACGAGCAGTACTTC,CASSQEGGPSGGYEQYF
TRBV4-2,TRBJ2-7,TRBD2,NA,TGTGCCAGCAGTCTAGCGGGAGGGCCCTTGGAGGAGCAGTACTTC,CASSLAGGPLEEQYF
TRBV6-4,TRBJ1-1,TRBD1,NA,TGTGCCAGCAGTCGACAGGGTGGTGAAGCTTTCTTT,CASSRQGGEAFF
TRBV5-1,TRBJ1-2,NA,NA,TGCGCCAGCTCACGTGAGACAGCCCCCCGGGGGAACTATGGCTACACCTTC,CASSRETAPRGNYGYTF
TRBV7-9,TRBJ1-3,NA,NA,TGTGCCAGCAGCCCTTGGACAGAAAGGGGAAACACCATATATTTT,CASSPWTERGNTIYF
TRBV27,TRBJ2-1,NA,NA,TGTGCCAGCAGTTTATCTCACTACTCCTACAATGAGCAGTTCTTC,CASSLSHYSYNEQFF
TRBV27,TRBJ2-5,TRBD2,NA,TGTGCCAGCAGTTTATCAGGCGGGAGTAGGGAGACCCAGTACTTC,CASSLSGGSRETQYF
TRBV29-1,TRBJ2-6,NA,NA,TGCAGCGTTGAAGATCTGGGAGCTAACTCTGGGGCCAACGTCCTGACTTTC,CSVEDLGANSGANVLTF
TRBV19,TRBJ2-5,NA,NA,TGTGCCAGTGCGTCCGGACTTAGTTTGTCGGAGACCCAGTACTTC,CASASGLSLSETQYF
TRBV4-3,TRBJ1-5,NA,NA,TGCGCCAGCAGCCAAGACAGGGATAGCAATCAGCCCCAGCATTTT,CASSQDRDSNQPQHF
TRBV7-2,TRBJ2-5,TRBD1,NA,TGTGCCAGCAGCTTAGCCACCACCAGGGGGCGAAGAGCGTTCCAAGAGACCCAGTACTTC,CASSLATTRGRRAFQETQYF
TRBV27,TRBJ2-2,NA,NA,TGTGCCAGCAGTTTACGCGGGGTTTGGAACACCGGGGAGCTGTTTTTT,CASSLRGVWNTGELFF
TRBV3-1,TRBJ2-7,TRBD1,few,TGTGCCAGCAGCCACGGACAGGATAACTACGAGCAGTACTTC,CASSHGQDNYEQYF
TRBV7-9,TRBJ2-5,TRBD1,NA,TGTGCCGAGGGACAGGGGTTCCAAGAGACCCAGTACTTC,CAEGQGFQETQYF
TRBV9,TRBJ2-1,NA,NA,TGTGCCAGCAGCGTAGGAGGGAGCCACAATGAGCAGTTCTTC,CASSVGGSHNEQFF
TRBV5-1,TRBJ1-2,NA,NA,TGCGCCAGCAGCTTGGGCCACGACAGGATCTATGGCTACACCTTC,CASSLGHDRIYGYTF
TRBV6-5,TRBJ2-5,TRBD2,NA,TGTGCCAGCAGTTTGGGACTAGCGGTCAATGAGCAGTACTTC,CASSLGLAVNEQYF
TRBV5-1,TRBJ2-1,TRBD1,few,TGCGCCAGCAGCACCGGGACAGGGTACAATGAGCAGTTCTTC,CASSTGTGYNEQFF
TRBV6-5,TRBJ2-3,NA,NA,TGTGCCAGCAGTTACTCGACGATGGACTCACGAAGGAAGACAGGACGGGATACGCAGTATTTT,CASSYSTMDSRRKTGRDTQYF
TRBV27,TRBJ2-7,TRBD1,few,TGTGCCAGCAGGCCCGGGACAGCTACCTACGAGCAGTACTTC,CASRPGTATYEQYF
TRBV25-1,TRBJ2-7,NA,NA,TGTGCCAGCAGTGTTCGGGGTACTAGCGAGCAGTACTTC,CASSVRGTSEQYF
TRBV5-6,TRBJ1-5,NA,NA,TGTGCCAGCAGCTCACAAGGACACTTCAATCAGCCCCAGCATTTT,CASSSQGHFNQPQHF
TRBV7-9,TRBJ2-7,NA,NA,TGTGCCAGCAGCTCCCAGACTAGATCCGCCTACGAGCAGTACTTC,CASSSQTRSAYEQYF
TRBV5-1,TRBJ1-1,TRBD1,few,TGCGCCAGCAGCTTCGGAACAGGGGCGAACACTGAAGCTTTCTTT,CASSFGTGANTEAFF
TRBV20-1,TRBJ2-1,NA,NA,TGCAGTGCTACCATCGGACCCCTTGCCGACAATGAGCAGTTCTTC,CSATIGPLADNEQFF
TRBV2,TRBJ1-2,NA,NA,TGTGCCAGCAGTGAGACAAATAACTATGGCTACACCTTC,CASSETNNYGYTF
TRBV7-9,TRBJ1-2,TRBD1,NA,TGTGCCAGCAGCTTAGCAGACAGGGTTAACTATGGCTACACCTTC,CASSLADRVNYGYTF
TRBV12-3/TRBV12-4,TRBJ2-7,TRBD2,NA,TGTGCCAGTAATGGTTGGACTAGCGGCTCCTACGAGCAGTACTTC,CASNGWTSGSYEQYF
TRBV10-1,TRBJ2-5,TRBD2,NA,TGCGCCAGCAGTGGGGGAGCTAGCGGGCCTAGACCCCAAGAGACCCAGTACTTC,CASSGGASGPRPQETQYF
TRBV2,TRBJ1-2,NA,once,TGTGCCAGCATCTTGGGCTATGGCTACACCTTC,CASILGYGYTF
TRBV6-5,TRBJ1-2,NA,NA,TGTGCCAGCAGTTACTCGGGGGGGACCTATGGCTACACCTTC,CASSYSGGTYGYTF
TRBV4-1,TRBJ2-1,TRBD1,NA,TGCGCCAGCAGCCAGACAGGGAACTACAATGAGCAGTTCTTC,CASSQTGNYNEQFF
TRBV6-6,TRBJ2-5,TRBD1,NA,TGTGCCAGCAGGAAACAACAGGGGGTGGAGACCCAGTACTTC,CASRKQQGVETQYF
TRBV11-2,TRBJ2-7,NA,NA,TGTGCCAGCAGCATGATTGATAACGGGGGACTCTACGAGCAGTACTTC,CASSMIDNGGLYEQYF
TRBV7-2,TRBJ1-5,NA,NA,TGTGCCAGCAGCCGAGAAAGCGGGCAGGGGCATCAGCCCCAGCATTTT,CASSRESGQGHQPQHF
TRBV30,TRBJ2-7,NA,NA,TGTGCCTGTAGGTTAAGCTCCTACGAGCAGTACTTC,CACRLSSYEQYF
TRBV20-1,TRBJ2-7,NA,once,TGCAGTGCTCATGGGACTGCCTACGAGCAGTACTTC,CSAHGTAYEQYF
TRBV6-5,TRBJ2-7,NA,NA,TGTGCCAGCAGTCCTCATTCGGGCGAGCAGTACTTC,CASSPHSGEQYF
TRBV20-1,TRBJ1-5,TRBD1,many,TGCAGTGCTAGAACCGGGACAGGGGGCAATCAGCCCCAGCATTTT,CSARTGTGGNQPQHF
TRBV6-2/TRBV6-3,TRBJ1-2,NA,NA,TGTGCCAGCAGTAAGGACACCTGGAACTATGGCTACACCTTC,CASSKDTWNYGYTF
TRBV7-2,TRBJ2-7,NA,NA,TGTGCCTCAAATGGCGGGAAAGGGTACAATGAGCAGTACTTC,CASNGGKGYNEQYF
TRBV12-3/TRBV12-4,TRBJ2-1,TRBD1,few,TGTGCCACCAGGGGGAATGAGCAGTTCTTC,CATRGNEQFF
TRBV6-4,TRBJ2-3,NA,NA,TGTGCCAGCCCTGGAGAAGATACGCAGTATTTT,CASPGEDTQYF
TRBV7-9,TRBJ2-2,NA,NA,TGTGCCAGCAGCATAGGGGGTGTGGAGCTGTTTTTT,CASSIGGVELFF
TRBV27,TRBJ2-6,NA,NA,TGTGCCAGCAGTTTGAGATGGGATATAGGGGCTGGGGCCAACGTCCTGACTTTC,CASSLRWDIGAGANVLTF
TRBV20-1,TRBJ2-1,TRBD2,NA,TGCAGTGCTGATCTAGCGGGGGTCGGTTCCTACAATGAGCAGTTCTTC,CSADLAGVGSYNEQFF